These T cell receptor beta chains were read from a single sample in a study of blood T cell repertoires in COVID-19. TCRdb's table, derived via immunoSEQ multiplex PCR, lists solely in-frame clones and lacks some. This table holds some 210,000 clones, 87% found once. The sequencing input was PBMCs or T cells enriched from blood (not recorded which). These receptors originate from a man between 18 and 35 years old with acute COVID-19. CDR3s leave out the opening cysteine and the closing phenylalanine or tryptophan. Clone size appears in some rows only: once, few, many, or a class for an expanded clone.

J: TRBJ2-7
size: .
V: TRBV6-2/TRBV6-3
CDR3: ASSYIPSGRFYEQY

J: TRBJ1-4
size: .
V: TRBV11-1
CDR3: ASSSPGQGGEKLF

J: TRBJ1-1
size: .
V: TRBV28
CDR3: ASRHTTGNTEAF

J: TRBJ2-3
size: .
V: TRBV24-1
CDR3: ATSSPGFSTDTQY

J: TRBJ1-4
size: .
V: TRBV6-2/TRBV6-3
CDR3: ASSPSDEKLF

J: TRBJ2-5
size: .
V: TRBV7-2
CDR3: ASSLGQGVLQETQY

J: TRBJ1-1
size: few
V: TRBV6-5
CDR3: ASSYSITGAGEAF

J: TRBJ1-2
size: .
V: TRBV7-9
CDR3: ASSYLILQGADGYT

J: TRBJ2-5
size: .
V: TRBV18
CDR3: ASSLDQGGAMDQY

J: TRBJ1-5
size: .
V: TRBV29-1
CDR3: SVEETGTGQPQH

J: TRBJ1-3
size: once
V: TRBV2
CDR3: ASRYRTSGNTIY

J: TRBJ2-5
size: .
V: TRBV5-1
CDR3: ASSLRGSSNQETQY

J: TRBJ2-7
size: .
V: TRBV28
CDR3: ASSFSVYYEQY

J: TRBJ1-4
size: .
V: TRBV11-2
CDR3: ASSRRATNEKLF

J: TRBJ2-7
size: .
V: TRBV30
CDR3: AWSVGVRNEQY

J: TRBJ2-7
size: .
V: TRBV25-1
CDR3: ASSGRGASGTPEQY

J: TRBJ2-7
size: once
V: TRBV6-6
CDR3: ASSYPPDSYEQY

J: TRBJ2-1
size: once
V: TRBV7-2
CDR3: ASSPDTQREQF

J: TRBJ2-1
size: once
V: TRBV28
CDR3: ASSQPSESSYNEQF

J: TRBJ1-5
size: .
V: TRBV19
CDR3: ASSITGPLYSNQPQH

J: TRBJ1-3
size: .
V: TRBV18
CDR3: ASSATGLGGNTIY

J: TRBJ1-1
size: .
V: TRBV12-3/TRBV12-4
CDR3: ASSLQSGTEAF

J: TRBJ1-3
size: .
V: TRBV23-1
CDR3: ASSPRQGAGNTIY

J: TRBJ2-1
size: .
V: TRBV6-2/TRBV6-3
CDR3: ASSLSGNNEQF

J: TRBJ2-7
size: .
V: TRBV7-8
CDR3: ASSLAQRAVYEQY

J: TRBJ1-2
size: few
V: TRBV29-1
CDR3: SATDSSPGYT

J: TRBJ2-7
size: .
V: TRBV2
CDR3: ASSELRTGSPEQY

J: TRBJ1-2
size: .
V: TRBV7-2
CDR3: ASSFSQGADYGYT

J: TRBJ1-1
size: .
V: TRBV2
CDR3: ASSLGEGNTEAF

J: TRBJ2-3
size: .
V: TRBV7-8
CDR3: ASSFLGQPGGTDTQY

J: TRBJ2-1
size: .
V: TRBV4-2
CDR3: ASSQERSNEQF

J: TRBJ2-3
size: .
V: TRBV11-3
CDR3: ASSLITGGHSSTDTQY

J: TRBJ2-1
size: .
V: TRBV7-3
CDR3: ASSSPGTSGDSSYNEQF

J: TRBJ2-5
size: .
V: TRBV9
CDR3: ASSIRWDREEETQY

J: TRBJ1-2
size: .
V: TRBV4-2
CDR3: ASSQDRLQSKGYT

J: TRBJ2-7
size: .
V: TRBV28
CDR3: ATSPGTAYEQY

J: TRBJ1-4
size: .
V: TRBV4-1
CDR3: ASKPSAVATNEKLF

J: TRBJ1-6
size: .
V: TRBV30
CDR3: AWSRSTGSNSPLH

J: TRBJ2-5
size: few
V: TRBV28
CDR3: ASAVVSGRYQETQY

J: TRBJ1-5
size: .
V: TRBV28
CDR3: ASSLWAGSNQPQH

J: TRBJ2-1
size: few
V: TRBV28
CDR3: ASSFPLSSEQF

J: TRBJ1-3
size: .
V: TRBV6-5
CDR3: ASTTGNGNTIY

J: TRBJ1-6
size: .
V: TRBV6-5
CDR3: ASSTTGSSSPLH

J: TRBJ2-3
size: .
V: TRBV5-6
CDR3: ASSLGLAGVFDTQY

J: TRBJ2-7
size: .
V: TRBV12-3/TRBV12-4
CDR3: ASRLADTYEQY

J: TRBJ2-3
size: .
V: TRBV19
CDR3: AARGSQTDTQY

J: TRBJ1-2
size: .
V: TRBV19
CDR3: ASSPDRKGGYT

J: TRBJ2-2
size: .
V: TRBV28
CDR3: ASAVSNTGELF

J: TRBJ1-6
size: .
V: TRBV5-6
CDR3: ASSFNPRGNSPLH

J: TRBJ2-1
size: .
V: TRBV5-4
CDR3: ASSLGQERLVEQF

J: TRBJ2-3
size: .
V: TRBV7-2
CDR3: ASSARPLAGGLGDTQY

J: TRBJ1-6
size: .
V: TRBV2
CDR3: ASCSGQNSPLH

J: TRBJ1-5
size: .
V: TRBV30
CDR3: AWSVMSSNQPQH